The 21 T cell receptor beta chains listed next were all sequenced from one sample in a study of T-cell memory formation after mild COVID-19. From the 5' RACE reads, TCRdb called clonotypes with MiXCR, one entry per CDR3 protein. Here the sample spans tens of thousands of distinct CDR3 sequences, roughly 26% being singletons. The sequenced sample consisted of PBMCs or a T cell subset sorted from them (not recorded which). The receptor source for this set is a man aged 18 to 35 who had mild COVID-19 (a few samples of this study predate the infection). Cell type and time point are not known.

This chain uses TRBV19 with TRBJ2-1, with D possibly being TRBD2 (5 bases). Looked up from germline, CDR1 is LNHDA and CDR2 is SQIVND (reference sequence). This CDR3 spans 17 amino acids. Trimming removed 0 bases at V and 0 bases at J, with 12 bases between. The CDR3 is CASSIDWTLSSYNEQFF. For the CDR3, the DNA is TGTGCCAGTAGTATAGATTGGACTCTGAGCTCCTACAATGAGCAGTTCTTC. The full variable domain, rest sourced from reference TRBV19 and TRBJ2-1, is DGGITQSPKYLFRKEGQNVTLSCEQNLNHDAMYWYRQDPGQGLRLIYYSQIVNDFQKGDIAEGYSVSREKKESFPLTVTSAQKNPTAFYLCASSIDWTLSSYNEQFFGPGTRLTVL.

CDR3 sequence reads: CASSLVTSRQGQFF. The CDR3 bases are TGTGCCAGCAGCTTAGTAACTAGCCGACAGGGGCAGTTCTTC. The V gene is TRBV7-9, the J gene TRBJ2-1, with D perhaps matching TRBD1 (7 bases). The CDR3 consists of 14 residues. The V end lost 1 base, the J end lost 12 bases, and 16 bases lay between the germline ends. Germline V gene lookup returns CDR1 SEHNR and CDR2 FQNEAQ (reference sequence).

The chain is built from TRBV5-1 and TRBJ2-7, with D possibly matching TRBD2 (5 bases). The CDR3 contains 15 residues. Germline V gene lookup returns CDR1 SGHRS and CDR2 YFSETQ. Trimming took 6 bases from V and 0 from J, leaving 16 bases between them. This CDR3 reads CASTDLVGDSYEQYF. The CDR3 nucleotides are TGCGCCAGCACCGACTTGGTCGGGGACTCCTACGAGCAGTACTTC.

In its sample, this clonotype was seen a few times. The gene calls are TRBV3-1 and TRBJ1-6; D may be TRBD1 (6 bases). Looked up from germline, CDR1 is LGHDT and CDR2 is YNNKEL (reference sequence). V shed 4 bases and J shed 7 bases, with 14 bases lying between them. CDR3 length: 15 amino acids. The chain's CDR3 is CASSRRTAGNSPLHF. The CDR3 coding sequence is TGTGCCAGCAGCCGCAGGACAGCTGGAAATTCACCCCTCCACTTT.

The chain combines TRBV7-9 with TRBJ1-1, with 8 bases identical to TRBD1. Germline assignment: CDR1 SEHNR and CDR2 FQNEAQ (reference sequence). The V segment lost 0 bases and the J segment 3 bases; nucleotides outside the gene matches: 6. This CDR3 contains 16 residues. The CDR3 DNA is TGTGCCAGCAGCTTAGCCGGGGAGACAGGGGACACTGAAGCTTTCTTT. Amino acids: CASSLAGETGDTEAFF.

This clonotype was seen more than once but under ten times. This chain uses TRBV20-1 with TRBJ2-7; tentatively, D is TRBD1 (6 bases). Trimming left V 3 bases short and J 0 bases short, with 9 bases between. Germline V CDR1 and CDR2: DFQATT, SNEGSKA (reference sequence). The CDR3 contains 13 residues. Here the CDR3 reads CSARARGSYEQYF. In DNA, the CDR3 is TGCAGTGCTAGGGCCAGGGGCTCCTACGAGCAGTACTTC.

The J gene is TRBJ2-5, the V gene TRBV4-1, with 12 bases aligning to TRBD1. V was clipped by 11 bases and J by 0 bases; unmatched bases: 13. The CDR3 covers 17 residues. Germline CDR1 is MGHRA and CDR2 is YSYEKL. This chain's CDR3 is CASSSGQGAGDQETQYF. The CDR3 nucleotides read TGCGCCTCCTCATCGGGACAGGGGGCGGGAGACCAAGAGACCCAGTACTTC.

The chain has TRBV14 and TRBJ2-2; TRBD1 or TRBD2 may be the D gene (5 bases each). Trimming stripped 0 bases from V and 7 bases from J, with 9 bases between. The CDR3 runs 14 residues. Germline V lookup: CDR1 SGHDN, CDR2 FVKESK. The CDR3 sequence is CASSQEWGSGELFF. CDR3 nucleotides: TGTGCCAGCAGCCAAGAATGGGGGAGCGGGGAGCTGTTTTTT. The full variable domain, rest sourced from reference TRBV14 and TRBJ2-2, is EAGVTQFPSHSVIEKGQTVTLRCDPISGHDNLYWYRRVMGKEIKFLLHFVKESKQDESGMPNNRFLAERTGGTYSTLKVQPAELEDSGVYFCASSQEWGSGELFFGEGSRLTVL.

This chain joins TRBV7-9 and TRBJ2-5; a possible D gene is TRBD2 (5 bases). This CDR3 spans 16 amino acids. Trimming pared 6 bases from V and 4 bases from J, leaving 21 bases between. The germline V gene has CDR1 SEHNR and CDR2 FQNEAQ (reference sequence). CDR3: CASSPTPGPAGETQYF. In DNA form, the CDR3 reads TGTGCCAGCAGTCCAACCCCTGGGCCGGCGGGAGAGACCCAGTACTTC. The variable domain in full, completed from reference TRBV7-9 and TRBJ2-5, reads DTGVSQNPRHKITKRGQNVTFRCDPISEHNRLYWYRQTLGQGPEFLTYFQNEAQLEKSRLLSDRFSAERPKGSFSTLEIQRTEQGDSAMYLCASSPTPGPAGETQYFGPGTRLLVL.

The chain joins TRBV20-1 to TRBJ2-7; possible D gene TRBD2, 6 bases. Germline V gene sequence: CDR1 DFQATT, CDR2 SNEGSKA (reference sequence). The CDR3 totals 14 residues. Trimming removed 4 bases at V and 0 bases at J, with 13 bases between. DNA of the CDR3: TGCAGTGCTAATTCCCCGGGACTCTCCTACGAGCAGTACGTC. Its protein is CSANSPGLSYEQYV.

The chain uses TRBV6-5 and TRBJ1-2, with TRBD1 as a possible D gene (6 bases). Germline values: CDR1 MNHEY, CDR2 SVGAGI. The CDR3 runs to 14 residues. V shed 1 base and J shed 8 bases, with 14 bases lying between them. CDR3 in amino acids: CASSYYQGTLGYTF. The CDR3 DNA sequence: TGTGCCAGCAGTTACTACCAGGGGACGTTGGGCTACACCTTC.

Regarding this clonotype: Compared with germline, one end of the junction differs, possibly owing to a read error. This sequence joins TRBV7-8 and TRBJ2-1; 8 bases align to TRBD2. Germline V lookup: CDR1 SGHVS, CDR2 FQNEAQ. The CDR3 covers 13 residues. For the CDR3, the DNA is TGTGCCAGCAGCTTAGCTAGCGGGGTGGGGTCGGTCTTC. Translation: CASSLASGVGSVF.

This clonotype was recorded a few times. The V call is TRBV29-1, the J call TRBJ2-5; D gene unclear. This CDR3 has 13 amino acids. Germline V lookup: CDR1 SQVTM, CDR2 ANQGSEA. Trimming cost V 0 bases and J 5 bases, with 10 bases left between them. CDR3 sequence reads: CSVEDLDGETQYF. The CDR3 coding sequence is TGCAGCGTTGAAGATCTTGACGGCGAGACCCAGTACTTC.

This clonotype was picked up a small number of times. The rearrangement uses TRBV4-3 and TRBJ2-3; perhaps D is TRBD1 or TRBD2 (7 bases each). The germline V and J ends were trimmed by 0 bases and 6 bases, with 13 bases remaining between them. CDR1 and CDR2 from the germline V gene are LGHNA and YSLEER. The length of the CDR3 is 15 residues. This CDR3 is CASSQDYRGGDTQYF. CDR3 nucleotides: TGCGCCAGCAGCCAAGATTACAGGGGAGGGGATACGCAGTATTTT.

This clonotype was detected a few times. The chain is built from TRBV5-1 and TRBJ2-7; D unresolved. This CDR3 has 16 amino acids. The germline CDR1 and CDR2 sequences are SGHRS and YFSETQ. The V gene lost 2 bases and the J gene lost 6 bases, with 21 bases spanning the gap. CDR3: CASSFSGDYGRSEQYF. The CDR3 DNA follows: TGCGCCAGCAGCTTCTCGGGTGATTATGGAAGATCCGAGCAGTACTTC.

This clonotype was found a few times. The CDR3 coding sequence is TGCAGCGCTCAGCCGGGACTAGGTGATACGCAGTATTTT. As protein: CSAQPGLGDTQYF. The chain recombines TRBV29-1 with TRBJ2-3; 8 bases line up with TRBD2. Germline V gene data show CDR1 as SQVTM and CDR2 as ANQGSEA. The junction had 9 bases not matched to a gene; V was cut back by 7 bases and J by 6 bases. The CDR3 is 13 residues long.

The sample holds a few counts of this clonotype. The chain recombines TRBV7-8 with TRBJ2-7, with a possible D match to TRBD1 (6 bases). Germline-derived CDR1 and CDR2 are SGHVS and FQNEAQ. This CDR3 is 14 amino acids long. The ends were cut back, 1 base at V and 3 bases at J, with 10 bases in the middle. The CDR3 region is CASSLGTGSYEQYF. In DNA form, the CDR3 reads TGTGCCAGCAGCTTAGGAACAGGGAGCTACGAGCAGTACTTC.

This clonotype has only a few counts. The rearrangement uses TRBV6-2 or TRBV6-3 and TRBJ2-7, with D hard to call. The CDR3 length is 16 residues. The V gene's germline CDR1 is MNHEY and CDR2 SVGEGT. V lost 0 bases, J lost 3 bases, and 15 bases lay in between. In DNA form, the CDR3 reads TGTGCCAGCAGTTACTCGGTGGGGTTACGCGACTACGAGCAGTACGTC. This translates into CASSYSVGLRDYEQYV.

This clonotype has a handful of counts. The CDR3 DNA sequence: TGTGCCAGCAGCTCGGGGGAGGGCACCGGGGAGCTGTTTTTT. Encoded protein: CASSSGEGTGELFF. The chain carries TRBV7-6 and TRBJ2-2, with TRBD2 matching over 7 bases. The V segment lost 4 bases and the J segment 4 bases; nucleotides outside the gene matches: 3. In germline, CDR1 is SGHVS, CDR2 FNYEAQ. The CDR3 is made up of 14 amino acids.

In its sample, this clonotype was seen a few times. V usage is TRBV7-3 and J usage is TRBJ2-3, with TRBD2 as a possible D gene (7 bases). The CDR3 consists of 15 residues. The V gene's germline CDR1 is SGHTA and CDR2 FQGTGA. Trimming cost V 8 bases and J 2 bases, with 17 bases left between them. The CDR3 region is CASEKSGGHTDTQYF. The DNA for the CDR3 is TGTGCCAGCGAAAAGTCCGGGGGGCACACAGATACGCAGTATTTT.

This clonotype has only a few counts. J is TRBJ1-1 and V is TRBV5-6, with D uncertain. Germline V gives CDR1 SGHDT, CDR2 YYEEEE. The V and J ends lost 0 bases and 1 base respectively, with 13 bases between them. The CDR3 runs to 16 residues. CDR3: CASSLVIQMTNTEAFF. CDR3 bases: TGTGCCAGCAGCTTGGTCATACAGATGACGAACACTGAAGCTTTCTTT.